One sample yielded the 30 T cell receptor beta chains listed below, sequenced in a study of shared T cell receptors in the human thymus. The data were produced by immunoSEQ multiplex PCR, yet TCRdb's version contains in-frame clones alone and is incomplete. The sample lists almost 550,000 clones; 75% to 80% were seen once. This sample was also put to use in a study of human thymus T cells.

Sequencing used thymocytes. Receptor source: a boy under two years old with a congenital heart defect.

The chain is built from TRBV18 and TRBJ1-5; D might be TRBD1 (6 bases). CDR3 length: 14 residues. Germline V gene data show CDR1 as KGHSH and CDR2 as LQKENI. Trimming took 3 bases from V and 4 from J, leaving 10 bases between them. The CDR3 here is CASSPGHWNQPQHF. The CDR3 DNA sequence: TGTGCCAGCTCACCGGGACACTGGAATCAGCCCCAGCATTTT.

The J gene is TRBJ1-2, the V gene TRBV6-1; 8 bases fit TRBD1. Germline CDR1 MNHNS, CDR2 SASEGT. The ends lost 6 bases at V and 6 bases at J; junction bases unmatched: 6. The CDR3 spans 13 residues. CDR3 DNA sequence: TGTGCCAGCAGCCCAGGGGGCGTCGATGGCTACACCTTC. The encoded protein is CASSPGGVDGYTF.

V is TRBV6-6 and J is TRBJ2-3, with 7 nucleotides matching TRBD2. The germline CDR1 and CDR2 sequences are MNHNY and SVGAGI (reference sequence). After removal of 11 bases from V and 1 base from J, the junction contained 0 bases not matched to a gene. The CDR3 has 11 amino acids. CDR3: CAGRGTDTQYF. For the CDR3, the DNA is TGTGCCGGGAGGGGCACAGATACGCAGTATTTT.

The chain joins TRBV19 to TRBJ1-1, with a tentative D call TRBD1 (5 bases). This CDR3 contains 17 residues. V was cut by 1 base and J by 1 base, with 16 bases left in between. In germline, CDR1 is LNHDA, CDR2 SQIVND (reference sequence). Written as DNA, the CDR3 is TGTGCCAGTAGTATAGTAGGCAGGGAGGAACGGAACACTGAAGCTTTCTTT. Translation: CASSIVGREERNTEAFF.

The chain links TRBV27 to TRBJ2-4, with a possible D match to TRBD1 (6 bases). V was clipped by 2 bases and J by 0 bases, with 14 bases between them. The CDR3 runs to 17 residues. Germline V gives CDR1 MNHEY, CDR2 SMNVEV (reference sequence). DNA for the CDR3: TGTGCCAGCAGTTTAGGACAGCCCAGACTAGCCAAAAACATTCAGTACTTC. This sequence encodes CASSLGQPRLAKNIQYF.

The chain joins TRBV11-2 to TRBJ2-1; 8 positions agree with TRBD2. CDR1 and CDR2 (germline): SGHAT, FQNNGV. J lost 16 bases, V lost 2 bases, and 13 bases had no gene match. CDR3 length: 14 amino acids. The CDR3 DNA reads TGTGCCAGCAGCTTACGGCGAGCGGGAGTGACGGGTTTCTTC. Protein product: CASSLRRAGVTGFF. Full variable domain (remainder filled in from reference TRBV11-2 and TRBJ2-1): EAGVAQSPRYKIIEKRQSVAFWCNPISGHATLYWYQQILGQGPKLLIQFQNNGVVDDSQLPKDRFSAERLKGVDSTLKIQPAKLEDSAVYLCASSLRRAGVTGFFGPGTRLTVL.

J is TRBJ1-2 and V is TRBV11-2; D unclear. The CDR3 is 17 amino acids. Germline V gives CDR1 SGHAT, CDR2 FQNNGV. The V end was cut by 5 bases, the J end by 3 bases, with 22 bases between. The CDR3: CASSQRGRSVTDYGYTF. The CDR3 region has the DNA TGTGCCAGCAGCCAGAGAGGGAGGTCGGTCACGGACTATGGCTACACCTTC. Full variable domain (rest looked up from reference TRBV11-2 and TRBJ1-2): EAGVAQSPRYKIIEKRQSVAFWCNPISGHATLYWYQQILGQGPKLLIQFQNNGVVDDSQLPKDRFSAERLKGVDSTLKIQPAKLEDSAVYLCASSQRGRSVTDYGYTFGSGTRLTVV.

V and J are TRBV27 and TRBJ2-5, with 8 bases that match TRBD1. With 5 bases clipped from V and 4 bases from J, the junction kept 12 bases outside the gene matches. The CDR3 sequence is 16 residues long. Per the germline V gene, CDR1 is MNHEY and CDR2 is SMNVEV (reference sequence). The CDR3 nucleotides read TGTGCCAGCAGTCTCGCGACAGGGGAGATAATAGAGACCCAGTACTTC. Amino acids: CASSLATGEIIETQYF.

The J gene is TRBJ1-2, the V gene TRBV7-9, with D possibly being TRBD1 (5 bases). Germline lookup yields CDR1 SEHNR and CDR2 FQNEAQ (reference sequence). Trimming stripped 5 bases from V and 2 bases from J, with 12 bases between. This CDR3 comprises 14 residues. This CDR3 reads CASSPPSGNYGYTF. CDR3 nucleotides: TGTGCCAGCAGCCCTCCATCAGGGAACTATGGCTACACCTTC.

The gene calls are TRBV6-5 and TRBJ1-5; D unclear. Trimming took off 6 bases at V and 1 base at J, with 13 bases between the two ends. Germline lookup yields CDR1 MNHEY and CDR2 SVGAGI. This CDR3 has 15 residues. The CDR3 reads CASRPRGQSNQPQHF. The CDR3 DNA reads TGTGCCAGCAGACCTCGCGGGCAGAGCAATCAGCCCCAGCATTTT.

This chain's CDR3 is CASSDCILAGVCTGELFF. The CDR3 DNA reads TGTGCCAGCAGTGACTGTATCCTAGCGGGAGTCTGCACCGGGGAGCTGTTTTTT. The rearrangement joins TRBV6-4 to TRBJ2-2, with 10 bases fitting TRBD2. Germline-derived CDR1 and CDR2 are MRHNA and SNTAGT. There are 18 residues in the CDR3. The J segment lost 4 bases and the V segment lost 1 base, leaving 9 bases of the junction unmatched.

The rearrangement uses TRBV5-1 and TRBJ1-1; D might be TRBD1 (5 bases). This CDR3 comprises 16 residues. The V end was cut by 1 base, the J end by 4 bases, with 17 bases between. Germline V lookup: CDR1 SGHRS, CDR2 YFSETQ. The CDR3 DNA follows: TGCGCCAGCAGCTTGAGTCCGGGGGGGAAACGCACTGAAGCTTTCTTT. Encoded protein: CASSLSPGGKRTEAFF.

This clone was detected a few times. V and J are TRBV19 and TRBJ1-1, with 9 bases lining up with TRBD1. The germline CDR1 and CDR2 sequences are LNHDA and SQIVND (reference sequence). This CDR3 comprises 14 residues. V shed 4 bases, J shed 4 bases, and the junction held 4 bases outside the gene matches. The CDR3 sequence: CASSRQGVGTEAFF. In nucleotides, the CDR3 is TGTGCCAGTAGTAGACAGGGGGTGGGCACTGAAGCTTTCTTT.

V and J are TRBV27 and TRBJ1-5; D perhaps matches TRBD1 (5 bases). The CDR3 length is 16 residues. Germline CDR1 MNHEY, CDR2 SMNVEV (reference sequence). Trimming pared 11 bases from V and 2 bases from J, leaving 22 bases between. The CDR3 sequence is CARPPQGDFGNQPQHF. CDR3 sequence (DNA): TGTGCCCGACCGCCCCAGGGTGACTTTGGCAATCAGCCCCAGCATTTT.

This rearrangement joins TRBV28 to TRBJ2-7; tentative D call: TRBD1 (5 bases). V was cut by 3 bases and J by 2 bases, with 8 bases left in between. CDR3 length equals 13 residues. CDR1 and CDR2 from the germline V gene are MDHEN and SYDVKM. CDR3 nucleotides: TGTGCCAGCAGTTTTCCAGGGACCTACGAGCAGTACTTC. It is translated as CASSFPGTYEQYF.

CDR3 sequence: CASSLPEGLYGYTF. CDR3 nucleotides: TGTGCCAGCAGCCTTCCGGAGGGCCTCTATGGCTACACCTTC. This chain joins TRBV11-2 and TRBJ1-2; D call uncertain. The CDR3 loop spans 14 amino acids. V was cut by 5 bases and J by 4 bases, with 14 bases left in between. The germline CDR1 and CDR2 sequences are SGHAT and FQNNGV. The full variable domain, with the rest looked up from reference TRBV11-2 and TRBJ1-2, is EAGVAQSPRYKIIEKRQSVAFWCNPISGHATLYWYQQILGQGPKLLIQFQNNGVVDDSQLPKDRFSAERLKGVDSTLKIQPAKLEDSAVYLCASSLPEGLYGYTFGSGTRLTVV.

The chain links TRBV2 to TRBJ1-5; 9 bases line up with TRBD1. This CDR3 region has 14 residues. CDR1 is SNHLY and CDR2 is FYNNEI in the germline V gene. Trimming removed 6 bases from V and 7 bases from J; junction bases left unmatched: 7. CDR3 in DNA: TGTGCCAGCAGCCTACAGGGGGCTTGGCAGCCCCAGCATTTT. It encodes CASSLQGAWQPQHF. The whole variable domain, filled in from reference TRBV2 and TRBJ1-5, reads EPEVTQTPSHQVTQMGQEVILRCVPISNHLYFYWYRQILGQKVEFLVSFYNNEISEKSEIFDDQFSVERPDGSNFTLKIRSTKLEDSAMYFCASSLQGAWQPQHFGDGTRLSIL.

The chain uses TRBV5-6 and TRBJ1-4; D is uncertain. The CDR3 has 15 amino acids. Trimming took 0 bases from V and 4 from J, leaving 10 bases between them. Germline V CDR1 and CDR2: SGHDT, YYEEEE. The CDR3 DNA follows: TGTGCCAGCAGCTTGGGGTACCGAGGTAATGAAAAACTGTTTTTT. It encodes CASSLGYRGNEKLFF.

The chain is built from TRBV2 and TRBJ1-5; possible D gene TRBD1, 5 bases. The V gene's germline CDR1 is SNHLY and CDR2 FYNNEI. This CDR3 is built from 13 residues. V was pared by 5 bases and J by 5 bases, with 10 bases between. CDR3 loop: CASSRGGDQPQHF. Here the CDR3 DNA reads TGTGCCAGCAGTCGGGGCGGGGATCAGCCCCAGCATTTT.

This chain links TRBV25-1 with TRBJ1-1, with D possibly matching TRBD1 (5 bases). Germline CDR1 reads MGHDK; CDR2 reads SYGVNS. Trimming removed 5 bases from V and 4 bases from J, with 17 bases in between. This CDR3 spans 15 amino acids. Here the CDR3 DNA reads TGTGCCAGCAGTACCTGGGGGGAAGTGGGCACTGAAGCTTTCTTT. This encodes CASSTWGEVGTEAFF.

The chain couples TRBV9 to TRBJ2-1, with a tentative D call TRBD2 (6 bases). There are 21 residues in the CDR3. Germline V gene data show CDR1 as SGDLS and CDR2 as YYNGEE. The V end lost 0 bases, the J end lost 0 bases, and 25 bases lay between the germline ends. DNA for the CDR3: TGTGCCAGCAGCGTAGCTACCAGGTACCAAGGCGGGGTAAGCTCCTACAATGAGCAGTTCTTC. Translation: CASSVATRYQGGVSSYNEQFF.

The chain links TRBV11-3 to TRBJ2-7; 7 bases fit TRBD1. Germline CDR1 reads SGHNT; CDR2 reads YENEEA. The V and J ends lost 6 bases and 5 bases, in that order; junction bases with no gene match: 7. The CDR3 spans 13 residues. The CDR3 DNA follows: TGTGCCAGCAGGCAAGACAGGGCCCACGAGCAGTACTTC. Its protein product is CASRQDRAHEQYF.

CDR3 nucleotides: TGTGCCATCCCCCGGCCGGCTCTGGCTAGCGGGAACAATGAGCAGTTCTTC. As protein: CAIPRPALASGNNEQFF. The chain couples TRBV7-2 to TRBJ2-1; the match to TRBD2 covers 9 bases. Looked up from germline, CDR1 is SGHTA and CDR2 is FQGNSA. This CDR3 comprises 17 residues. V shed 10 bases, J shed 5 bases, and the junction held 18 bases outside the gene matches.

The chain uses TRBV5-6 and TRBJ2-2; no definite D call. There are 14 residues in the CDR3. V lost 5 bases and J lost 3, with 11 bases in between. The germline V gene has CDR1 SGHDT and CDR2 YYEEEE. CDR3 in DNA: TGTGCCAGCAGAGGCCGGAGATACACCGGGGAGCTGTTTTTT. As protein: CASRGRRYTGELFF.

The genes are TRBV20-1 and TRBJ2-4; weak D call: TRBD2 (5 bases). Per germline, CDR1 DFQATT and CDR2 SNEGSKA (reference sequence). CDR3 length: 11 residues. Trimming took 6 bases from V and 9 from J, leaving 12 bases between them. CDR3 residues: CSAPGLGIQYF. The CDR3 DNA reads as TGCAGTGCCCCGGGATTGGGCATTCAGTACTTC.

The chain has TRBV5-1 and TRBJ2-7; D not certain. V was pared by 4 bases and J by 4 bases, with 15 bases between. Per germline, CDR1 SGHRS and CDR2 YFSETQ. The CDR3 covers 14 residues. The CDR3, as DNA: TGCGCCAGCAGCCCCGACATGGCTACGTACGAGCAGTACTTC. Its translation is CASSPDMATYEQYF.

The J gene is TRBJ1-5, the V gene TRBV4-3, with D possibly TRBD1 on 5 matching bases. This CDR3 is 15 amino acids long. Germline CDR1 and CDR2: LGHNA and YSLEER. The germline V and J ends were trimmed by 0 bases and 7 bases, with 13 bases remaining between them. The CDR3 reads CASSQDLGGYQPQHF. The CDR3 DNA reads as TGCGCCAGCAGCCAAGATCTCGGGGGATACCAGCCCCAGCATTTT.

This chain links TRBV12-2 with TRBJ2-3; the D segment call TRBD1 is taken from the table without a DNA check. TRBV12-2 is noted as a pseudogene. The CDR3 covers 17 residues. The CDR3 sequence: CASRPPEDTFSTDTQYF. For the CDR3, the DNA is TGTGCAAGTCGCCCCCCGGAAGACACCTTCTCCACAGATACGCAGTATTTT.

Concerning this clone: Other DNA sequences in this sample translate to the same CDR3. The CDR3 loop reads CASSLGQVGGNTIYF. In nucleotides, the CDR3 is TGCGCCAGCAGCTTGGGACAGGTTGGGGGAAACACCATATATTTT. The chain joins TRBV5-1 to TRBJ1-3; TRBD1 might be the D (6 bases). Germline V gene lookup returns CDR1 SGHRS and CDR2 YFSETQ. This CDR3 comprises 15 residues. Trimming shortened V by 0 bases and J by 4 bases, and 11 bases separated the two germline ends.

Worth noting for this clone: The junction differs from germline at one of its ends, possibly a read error. V is TRBV27 and J is TRBJ2-3, with TRBD2 matching over 9 bases. The CDR3 has 16 amino acids. CDR1 and CDR2 (germline): MNHEY, SMNVEV (reference sequence). DNA of the CDR3: TGTGCCAGCAGTATATCGGCGGGAGGGCCCTCGGATACGCAGTATTTT. Protein: CASSISAGGPSDTQYF.